The clone carrying this TCR beta chain ranks as medium-sized (0.01 to 0.1%) in terms of frequency. As yet, its antigen is unknown. Isolation of the PBMC, which involved density gradient separation, used buffy coats from healthy donors. This sample was taken from a study of human CD8 memory T cell subsets. Notes on the study in general: This study sequenced only the T cell receptor beta chains and no others.

The CDR3 has 13 amino acids. Germline V gives CDR1 SQVTM, CDR2 ANQGSEA. The TCR beta sequencing libraries came from UMI-labeled 5' RACE. TCRdb re-called the 5' RACE reads, yielding one record per CDR3 amino acid sequence without DNA. This repertoire includes 3,000 to 4,500 distinct CDR3 sequences. The clonotype was recovered from a human donor in good health. The V gene is TRBV29-1, the J gene TRBJ2-2; TCRdb calls TRBD2, which cannot be checked without DNA. Sequenced: CD8+ effector memory T cells (TEM) sorted from PBMCs. Subset defined: effector memory CD8 T cells, CCR7- CD45RO+ CD95+. The chain's CDR3 is CSVKAGNTGELFF.